Listed below are T cell receptor beta chains from one sample, sequenced in a study of CD8 T cells and mutated HIV epitopes. Their cognate antigens are unknown. TCRdb reprocessed the single-cell sequencing reads with MiXCR, giving one entry per CDR3 protein. This listing includes dozens of distinct CDR3 sequences. The source was CD8+ T cells from blood cultured with non-adapted and adapted viral peptides, collected during chronic HIV-1 infection. These receptors were obtained from a man aged 50-60 years with HIV-1 infection. Each CDR3 is given with its conserved first and last residue. Each record gives: CDR3 length, clone size, V gene, J gene, D gene, CDR3 protein, CDR3 DNA. The D gene is left open where the match is weak. Clone size is shown for a subset of rows, as once, few, many or a class of expanded clone.

len: 14; abundance: hyperexpanded; v_gene: TRBV12-3/TRBV12-4; j_gene: TRBJ2-5; d_gene: .; CDR3aa: CASSFRDGARTQYF; CDR3nt: TGTGCCAGCAGTTTTCGGGACGGAGCAAGGACCCAGTACTTC
len: 16; abundance: large; v_gene: TRBV9; j_gene: TRBJ2-3; d_gene: .; CDR3aa: CASSVARGPYTDTQYF; CDR3nt: TGTGCGAGCAGCGTAGCCAGGGGTCCCTACACAGATACGCAGTATTTT
len: 12; abundance: .; v_gene: TRBV6-2/TRBV6-3; j_gene: TRBJ2-1; d_gene: .; CDR3aa: CASSLTAPGAIF; CDR3nt: TGTGCCAGCAGCCTAACGGCCCCCGGCGCGATCTTC
len: 13; abundance: .; v_gene: TRBV20-1; j_gene: TRBJ2-1; d_gene: .; CDR3aa: CSARDGTSPEQFF; CDR3nt: TGCAGTGCTAGAGATGGGACGTCCCCCGAGCAGTTCTTC
len: 15; abundance: large; v_gene: TRBV25-1; j_gene: TRBJ2-4; d_gene: .; CDR3aa: CASSGRDTWENIQYF; CDR3nt: TGTGCCAGCAGTGGTCGGGACACTTGGGAAAACATTCAGTACTTC
len: 17; abundance: large; v_gene: TRBV10-3; j_gene: TRBJ2-5; d_gene: TRBD2; CDR3aa: CAISGETSGGDQETQYF; CDR3nt: TGTGCCATCAGTGGAGAGACTAGCGGGGGGGATCAAGAGACCCAGTACTTC
len: 16; abundance: .; v_gene: TRBV11-3; j_gene: TRBJ2-3; d_gene: .; CDR3aa: CASSLGGDVYTDTQYF; CDR3nt: TGTGCCAGCAGCTTAGGAGGAGACGTCTACACAGATACGCAGTATTTT
len: 16; abundance: hyperexpanded; v_gene: TRBV24-1; j_gene: TRBJ2-3; d_gene: .; CDR3aa: CATSAPGAGGTDTQYF; CDR3nt: TGTGCCACCAGTGCCCCAGGGGCGGGGGGCACAGATACGCAGTATTTT
len: 15; abundance: large; v_gene: TRBV7-8; j_gene: TRBJ2-1; d_gene: TRBD1; CDR3aa: CASSFSGTGGNEQFF; CDR3nt: TGTGCCAGCAGCTTCAGCGGGACAGGGGGGAATGAGCAGTTCTTC
len: 14; abundance: medium-sized; v_gene: TRBV20-1; j_gene: TRBJ2-7; d_gene: TRBD1; CDR3aa: CSAYDREAGYEQYF; CDR3nt: TGCAGTGCTTACGACAGGGAAGCTGGATACGAGCAGTACTTC
len: 13; abundance: hyperexpanded; v_gene: TRBV11-2; j_gene: TRBJ1-1; d_gene: .; CDR3aa: CASSLGEYTEAFF; CDR3nt: TGTGCCAGCAGCTTAGGAGAATACACTGAAGCTTTCTTT
len: 16; abundance: hyperexpanded; v_gene: TRBV9; j_gene: TRBJ2-3; d_gene: TRBD2; CDR3aa: CASSSGGDVYTDTQYF; CDR3nt: TGTGCCAGCAGCTCGGGAGGAGACGTCTACACAGATACGCAGTATTTT
len: 13; abundance: few; v_gene: TRBV20-1; j_gene: TRBJ2-3; d_gene: .; CDR3aa: CSARDGTSPEQYF; CDR3nt: TGCAGTGCTAGAGATGGGACGTCCCCCGAGCAGTATTTT
len: 15; abundance: hyperexpanded; v_gene: TRBV24-1; j_gene: TRBJ1-5; d_gene: .; CDR3aa: CASSSSGGYNQPQHF; CDR3nt: TGTGCCAGCAGTTCGTCGGGGGGGTACAATCAGCCCCAGCATTTT
len: 16; abundance: .; v_gene: TRBV7-9; j_gene: TRBJ2-1; d_gene: TRBD2; CDR3aa: CASSLRRAQREGEQFF; CDR3nt: TGTGCCAGCAGCTTGCGGCGGGCCCAGCGGGAGGGTGAGCAGTTCTTC
len: 19; abundance: .; v_gene: TRBV24-1; j_gene: TRBJ2-3; d_gene: .; CDR3aa: CATCASSSGGDVYTDTQYF; CDR3nt: .
len: 14; abundance: hyperexpanded; v_gene: TRBV6-6; j_gene: TRBJ2-1; d_gene: .; CDR3aa: CASSFSAANNEQFF; CDR3nt: TGTGCCAGCAGTTTTTCGGCAGCTAACAATGAGCAGTTCTTC
len: 13; abundance: .; v_gene: TRBV9; j_gene: TRBJ1-2; d_gene: .; CDR3aa: CASSLPYNYDYTF; CDR3nt: TGTGCCAGCAGCTTGCCTTATAACTATGACTACACCTTC
len: 16; abundance: hyperexpanded; v_gene: TRBV9; j_gene: TRBJ2-3; d_gene: .; CDR3aa: CASSVEGSPLTDTQYF; CDR3nt: TGTGCCAGCAGCGTAGAGGGTAGCCCCCTCACAGATACGCAGTATTTT